This TCR beta chain was retrieved from a study of cytomegalovirus exposure and HLA in healthy donors. Study background: Previous work identified 95 million to 120 million unique TCR beta sequences from 150 million to 200 million T cells. When just under 400 donors were genotyped, approximately 81% of them were found to fall in the Caucasian-associated ancestry cluster.

This CDR3 is 14 amino acids long. The trim removed 1 base at V and 10 bases at J, leaving 7 bases unmatched. From germline, CDR1 is SEHNR and CDR2 FQNEAQ (reference sequence). This clone was picked up a small number of times. Its cognate antigen is unknown. Vbeta (60) and Jbeta (13) primers were used in the PCR. TCRdb's copy holds only in-frame clones and misses some; the assay was immunoSEQ multiplex PCR. The sample includes under 130,000 clones, roughly 70% of them seen just once. Study-level points and caveats: Among TCR beta chains of equal frequency, HLA-associated ones were more clonally expanded in a later analysis.

The chain employs TRBV7-9 and TRBJ1-1; 9 nucleotides agree with TRBD1. Sequencing used PBMCs. The TCR originated in a woman in her 50s in good health and CMV-seronegative. The CDR3 region is CASSLEGQGSRAFF. CDR3 in DNA: TGTGCCAGCAGCTTAGAGGGACAGGGATCGAGAGCTTTCTTT.